Each of the 28 T cell receptor beta chains below was sequenced from the same sample in a study of CD8+ T cells in alopecia areata. cDNA prepared by RNA extraction and subsequent reverse transcription served as the template for sequencing. The method was immunoSEQ multiplex PCR; TCRdb's version includes in-frame clones alone and lacks a portion of them. This sample includes 3,000 or so clones with no singletons; its ten biggest clones take up approximately 40%. Sequencing was done on a sample of lesional skin. The receptors originated from a C3H/HeJ mouse with alopecia areata. Mice of this strain are of MHC haplotype H2-k.

This clone was recorded many times. The germline and genes are mouse ones. The sequence runs out 4 residues before the end of the CDR3; the remainder is reconstructed from the germline J gene. The rearrangement joins TRBV13-3 to TRBJ2-5; D unresolved. Germline assignment: CDR1 NNHDY and CDR2 SYVADS. The CDR3 extends over 11 amino acids. The DNA read from the CDR3 is TGTGCCAGCAGTGATTTGGAC. It encodes CASSDLD. The full CDR3 protein reads CASSDLDTQYF. Drawing the rest from reference TRBV13-3 and TRBJ2-5, the complete variable domain is EAAVTQSPRSKVAVTGGKVTLSCHQTNNHDYMYWYRQDTGHGLRLIHYSYVADSTEKGDIPDGYKASRPSQENFSLILELASLSQTAVYFCASSDLDTQYFGPGTRLLVL.

Many counts were recorded for this clone. Here the gene names and germline are mouse. Read data end 4 residues before the CDR3 end; the end is taken from the germline J gene. This chain uses TRBV13-1 with TRBJ1-1, with TRBD1 as a possible D gene (6 bases). The germline CDR1 and CDR2 sequences are NSHNY and SYGAGN. The CDR3 runs 14 residues. CDR3 loop: CASSDSGGAREVFF. CDR3 DNA (partial): TGTGCCAGCAGTGATTCTGGGGGGGCGCGA.

In its sample, this clone was seen many times. The gene names given are mouse names. From the germline J gene comes the end of the CDR3, since the read stops 4 residues before it. This rearrangement joins TRBV1 to TRBJ2-1, with 7 bases lining up with TRBD1. The V gene's germline CDR1 is NSQYPW and CDR2 LRSPGD (reference sequence). CDR3 length: 15 amino acids. V shed 0 bases, J shed 2 bases, and the junction held 1 base outside the gene matches. The CDR3 loop reads CTCSADTGDYAEQFF. The covered CDR3 bases are TGCACCTGCAGTGCAGATACAGGGGACTATGCT.

This clone was found many times. Mouse germline and gene names are used. The CDR3 end falls 4 residues outside the read, so it is completed with the germline J gene. J is TRBJ2-1 and V is TRBV19; TRBD1 agrees at 9 bases. The germline V gene encodes CDR1 FNHDT and CDR2 SITEND (reference sequence). The CDR3 has 15 residues. CDR3 residues: CASSMGDREGTEQFF. CDR3 bases read: TGTGCCAGCAGTATGGGGGACAGGGAGGGTACT.

There are a few counts of this clone. These gene names are mouse names. The part of the CDR3 DNA that was read is TGTGCCAGCAGTGGGACAGGGGGCTCC. Translated, it gives CASSGTGGS. The CDR3 reads in full as CASSGTGGSDYTF. The gene calls are TRBV14 and TRBJ1-2; the match to TRBD1 covers 11 bases. From the germline J gene comes the end of the CDR3, since the read stops 4 residues before it. The V and J ends lost 4 bases and 4 bases, in that order; junction bases with no gene match: 0. The CDR3 is 13 amino acids. The germline CDR1 and CDR2 sequences are SGHDT and FRDEAV.

This clone was found many times. Here the gene names and germline are mouse. The CDR3 goes on 4 residues after the read ends, and that part is filled in from the germline J gene. This chain uses TRBV13-2 with TRBJ1-1; 7 nucleotides match TRBD1. The germline V gene encodes CDR1 NNHNN and CDR2 SYGAGS (reference sequence). The trim removed 0 bases at V and 1 base at J, leaving 3 bases unmatched. The length of the CDR3 is 15 residues. CDR3 in amino acids: CASGDVPGGNTEVFF. The part of the CDR3 DNA that was read is TGTGCCAGCGGTGATGTGCCAGGGGGGAACACA.

This clone occurred many times. Any gene name here is a mouse gene name. The observed sequence ends 4 residues before the CDR3 terminus, with the missing tail filled in from the germline J gene. The V gene is TRBV5, the J gene TRBJ2-3, with D maybe TRBD1 (7 bases). Looked up from germline, CDR1 is LGHNA and CDR2 is YNLKQL (reference sequence). CDR3 length equals 17 residues. V was pared by 0 bases and J by 2 bases, with 15 bases between. The chain's CDR3 is CASSQDVGDRNAETLYF. CDR3 DNA, as far as it was read: TGTGCCAGCAGCCAAGATGTGGGGGACAGAAATGCAGAA.

This clone has more than one count but fewer than ten. These gene names are mouse names. Read sequence stops 4 residues before the CDR3 end, and the germline J gene provides the missing end. The chain is built from TRBV31 and TRBJ2-7, with 10 bases identical to TRBD1. The CDR3 has 14 amino acids. The germline CDR1 and CDR2 sequences are GKSSPN and SITVG. The CDR3 DNA, read in part, is TGTGCCTGGAGTCTAACGGGACAGGGGTAT. This sequence encodes CAWSLTGQGY. The CDR3 reads in full as CAWSLTGQGYEQYF. Complete variable domain (other parts from reference TRBV31 and TRBJ2-7): AQTIHQWPVAEIKAVGSPLSLGCTIKGKSSPNLYWYWQATGGTLQQLFYSITVGQVESVVQLNLSASRPKDDQFILSTEKLLLSHSGFYLCAWSLTGQGYEQYFGPGTRLTVL.

This clone has ten or more counts. The genes and germline here are from mouse. The read falls 4 residues short of the CDR3 end, and the missing part is taken from the germline J gene. This rearrangement joins TRBV13-3 to TRBJ2-1, with 9 bases fitting TRBD1. CDR3 length: 15 amino acids. V shed 1 base and J 4 bases; nucleotides not matched to a gene: 3. Germline lookup yields CDR1 NNHDY and CDR2 SYVADS. The CDR3 protein is CASSDIGQGYAEQFF. CDR3 bases read: TGTGCCAGCAGTGATATCGGACAGGGGTATGCT.

A word on this clone: The gene names here belong to mouse. With the read ending 4 residues before the CDR3 end, the germline J gene is used to fill in that end. V is TRBV13-3 and J is TRBJ1-4; D is perhaps TRBD1 (6 bases). Germline loops: CDR1 NNHDY, CDR2 SYVADS. V gave up 2 bases and J gave up 0 bases, with 8 bases separating them. This CDR3 region has 15 residues. The CDR3 loop reads CASSEGTISNERLFF. CDR3 DNA, as far as it was read: TGTGCCAGCAGTGAAGGGACAATTTCCAACGAA.

Many counts were recorded for this clone. A far larger clone lies a single base away; this is likely a read error. Germline and genes: mouse. With the read ending 4 residues before the CDR3 end, the germline J gene is used to fill in that end. Distinct nucleotide sequences in the sample also encode this CDR3. The rearrangement links TRBV13-1 to TRBJ1-1; maybe TRBD1 (5 bases). In germline, CDR1 is NSHNY, CDR2 SYGAGN. CDR3 length: 14 residues. The part of the CDR3 DNA that was read is TGTGCCAGCAGTGAAGGACTGGGGGGGAGA. Protein sequence: CASSEGLGGR. Given in full, the CDR3 is CASSEGLGGREVFF.

This clone was observed many times. The listed genes are named as in mouse. The CDR3 end is not reached by the read, which stops 4 residues before it; the germline J gene fills it in. This sequence joins TRBV13-3 and TRBJ1-2; TRBD1 matches at 12 bases. The ends lost 3 bases at V and 3 bases at J; junction bases unmatched: 6. Looked up from germline, CDR1 is NNHDY and CDR2 is SYVADS. The CDR3 is 16 amino acids. The CDR3 loop is CASSAGTGGADSDYTF. The CDR3 DNA, read in part, is TGTGCCAGCAGTGCCGGGACAGGGGGCGCTGACTCC.

This clone is termed medium-sized. Translating the DNA gives a protein that differs from the TCRdb entry at residue 11; the protein shown here is that DNA translation. Here the gene names and germline are mouse. The observed sequence ends 3 residues before the CDR3 terminus, with the missing tail filled in from the germline J gene. The rearrangement links TRBV17 to TRBJ1-6, with 8 bases that match TRBD1. TRBJ1-6 has ORF status, its function being uncertain. After removal of 2 bases from V and 6 bases from J, the junction contained 0 bases not matched to a gene. The germline gives CDR1 MNHDT, CDR2 YYDKIL. This CDR3 spans 14 amino acids. CDR3: CASSRQGANSPLYF. CDR3 DNA, as far as it was read: TGTGCTAGCAGTAGACAGGGGGCTAATTCGCCC.

This clone was recorded at least ten times. The gene symbols are mouse symbols. The CDR3 extends 4 residues past the end of the read, so its final part is completed from the germline J gene. V and J are TRBV13-2 and TRBJ1-4; perhaps TRBD1 as D (6 bases). Germline V gene sequence: CDR1 NNHNN, CDR2 SYGAGS (reference sequence). V dropped 2 bases and J dropped 5 bases, with 10 bases sitting between them. This CDR3 contains 14 residues. The part of the CDR3 DNA that was read is TGTGCCAGCGGTGACACCACAGGGAACGAA. This sequence encodes CASGDTTGNE. The CDR3, in full, reads CASGDTTGNERLFF.

There are many counts of this clone. Mouse gene names apply. The read ends 4 residues before the CDR3 terminus; that terminus is restored from the germline J gene. This chain joins TRBV12-1 and TRBJ2-3, with TRBD2 matching over 11 bases. This CDR3 spans 17 amino acids. V lost 0 bases to trimming and J lost 4 bases; unmatched junction nucleotides: 8. From germline, CDR1 is SGHSN and CDR2 HYEKVE. This CDR3 is CASSLARGDWGPETLYF. The CDR3 bases that were read are TGTGCCAGCTCTCTCGCGCGGGGGGACTGGGGGCCAGAA.

This clone was seen ten or more times. Genes here carry mouse names. The read terminates 4 residues ahead of where the CDR3 ends, so the germline J gene completes it. This rearrangement joins TRBV5 to TRBJ2-7, with TRBD2 matching 13 bases. The CDR3 has 14 residues. Germline V gives CDR1 LGHNA, CDR2 YNLKQL (reference sequence). CDR3 amino acids: CASSRTGGADEQYF. CDR3 DNA (partial): TGTGCCAGCAGCAGGACTGGGGGGGCCGAT.

This clone was recorded at least ten times. Gene names are the mouse ones. The read is 4 residues too short to cover the CDR3 end, so that end is filled in from the germline J gene. V and J are TRBV19 and TRBJ2-3, with TRBD2 matching 8 bases. Germline trimming cut 2 bases from V and 1 base from J; bases unmatched to any gene: 0. Looked up from germline, CDR1 is FNHDT and CDR2 is SITEND (reference sequence). This CDR3 contains 14 residues. CDR3 sequence reads: CASSIWGGAETLYF. The DNA read from the CDR3 is TGTGCCAGCAGTATCTGGGGGGGTGCAGAA. The whole variable domain, filled in from reference TRBV19 and TRBJ2-3, reads GGIITQTPKFLIGQEGQKLTLKCQQNFNHDTMYWYRQDSGKGLRLIYYSITENDLQKGDLSEGYDASREKKSSFSLTVTSAQKNEMAVFLCASSIWGGAETLYFGSGTRLTVL.

This clone has a count of ten or more. Genes here carry mouse names. Partial CDR3 DNA: TGTGCCAGCAGTATACCCGGACAGGGGGCTGCT. It translates to CASSIPGQGAA. The entire CDR3 is CASSIPGQGAAEQFF. V usage is TRBV19 and J usage is TRBJ2-1, with 11 bases identical to TRBD1. The read gets to within 4 residues of the CDR3 end, and the germline J gene fills in the rest. CDR3 length: 15 residues. Trimming at V came to 1 base and at J to 6 bases, leaving 3 bases not matched to a gene. From germline, CDR1 is FNHDT and CDR2 SITEND (reference sequence).

Many counts were recorded for this clone. Gene names are the mouse ones. The read halts 4 residues ahead of the CDR3 end, with the missing end drawn from the germline J gene. The chain recombines TRBV1 with TRBJ1-4, with 11 bases lining up with TRBD1. The germline V gene has CDR1 NSQYPW and CDR2 LRSPGD (reference sequence). The J segment lost 4 bases and the V segment lost 5 bases, leaving 3 bases of the junction unmatched. The CDR3 has 15 residues. Partial CDR3 DNA: TGCACCTGCAGTTGGGACAGGGGGGACAACGAA. Protein sequence: CTCSWDRGDNE. The CDR3 in full is CTCSWDRGDNERLFF.

As regards this clone: Germline and genes here are mouse. The sequence runs out 4 residues before the end of the CDR3; the remainder is reconstructed from the germline J gene. The chain carries TRBV2 and TRBJ2-7; D is perhaps TRBD1 (6 bases). The CDR3 is 14 residues long. Trimming removed 4 bases at V and 0 bases at J, with 10 bases between. CDR1 is LGHNA and CDR2 is YSYQKL in the germline V gene. CDR3 in amino acids: CASSRRDNSYEQYF. The sequenced part of the CDR3 DNA is TGTGCCAGCAGCCGCCGGGACAACTCCTAT.

There are many counts of this clone. Here the gene names and germline are mouse. Sequencing ends 4 residues short of the CDR3 end; the germline J gene provides the rest. The chain links TRBV29 to TRBJ2-7, with D tentatively TRBD1 (5 bases). The germline gives CDR1 MSHET, CDR2 SYDVDS. Between the trimmed V and J ends, which lost 3 bases and 0 bases, there was a span of 9 bases. This CDR3 contains 14 residues. The part of the CDR3 DNA that was read is TGTGCTAGCAGTTTGGAGGGGAGCTCCTAT. It yields the protein CASSLEGSSY. The entire CDR3 protein is CASSLEGSSYEQYF. The whole variable domain, filled in from reference TRBV29 and TRBJ2-7, reads DMKVTQMPRYLIKRMGENVLLECGQDMSHETMYWYRQDPGLGLQLIYISYDVDSNSEGDIPKGYRVSRKKREHFSLILDSAKTNQTSVYFCASSLEGSSYEQYFGPGTRLTVL.

This clone was seen many times. These gene names are mouse names. Sequencing ends 4 residues short of the CDR3 end; the germline J gene provides the rest. Distinct nucleotide sequences in the sample also encode this CDR3. V usage is TRBV19 and J usage is TRBJ1-2; 7 nucleotides match TRBD1. This CDR3 comprises 14 residues. Germline CDR1 FNHDT, CDR2 SITEND (reference sequence). V gave up 3 bases and J gave up 0 bases; unmatched junction bases: 2. The CDR3 loop reads CASSRDSANSDYTF. The CDR3 bases that were read are TGTGCCAGCAGTAGGGACAGTGCAAACTCC.

This clone was found a few times. A far larger clone lies a single base away; this is likely a read error. Gene names are the mouse ones. Sequencing ends 4 residues short of the CDR3 end; the germline J gene provides the rest. The chain employs TRBV15 and TRBJ2-1; 12 nucleotides line up with TRBD1. The CDR3 runs to 16 residues. J gave up 6 bases and V 6 bases, and 9 bases lay outside the gene matches. Germline CDR1 reads SGHND; CDR2 reads FRSKSL. CDR3 sequence reads: CASSSSGTGGFAEQFF. CDR3 DNA, as far as it was read: TGTGCCAGCAGCTCATCCGGGACAGGGGGCTTTGCT.

This clone was recorded at least ten times. The gene names given are mouse names. Coverage ceases 4 residues before the CDR3 finishes, and the germline J gene fills in the end. V usage is TRBV13-3 and J usage is TRBJ2-1, with D hard to call. Trimming stripped 3 bases from V and 1 base from J, with 5 bases between. This CDR3 has 13 residues. CDR1 and CDR2 from the germline V gene are NNHDY and SYVADS. CDR3 DNA, as far as it was read: TGTGCCAGCAGTGGACAAAACTATGCT. Its protein product is CASSGQNYA. The whole CDR3 reads CASSGQNYAEQFF.

This clone was found many times. Gene names denote mouse genes. The missing CDR3 end, 4 residues past where the read stops, is filled in from the germline J gene. V gene TRBV19 combines with J gene TRBJ2-3, with a possible D match to TRBD1 (6 bases). This CDR3 comprises 15 residues. Trimming removed 5 bases from V and 0 bases from J, with 13 bases in between. Per the germline V gene, CDR1 is FNHDT and CDR2 is SITEND (reference sequence). The CDR3 DNA, read in part, is TGTGCCAGCAGATCCGGGACAACTAGTGCAGAA. Encoded protein: CASRSGTTSAE. The entire CDR3 is CASRSGTTSAETLYF.

This clone was seen more than once but under ten times. Gene names and germline refer to mouse. The read gets to within 4 residues of the CDR3 end, and the germline J gene fills in the rest. V and J are TRBV1 and TRBJ2-5, with 9 bases aligning to TRBD2. Per germline, CDR1 NSQYPW and CDR2 LRSPGD (reference sequence). The CDR3 consists of 15 residues. Losses at the gene ends were 4 bases for V and 0 bases for J; bases not matched to a gene: 2. The DNA read from the CDR3 is TGCACCTGCAGTGGACTGGGGGTTAACCAAGAC. This translates into CTCSGLGVNQD. The complete CDR3 protein is CTCSGLGVNQDTQYF.

There are many counts of this clone. Gene names refer to mouse genes. Coverage ceases 4 residues before the CDR3 finishes, and the germline J gene fills in the end. The V and J genes are TRBV19 and TRBJ2-2; D is undetermined. Germline values: CDR1 FNHDT, CDR2 SITEND (reference sequence). The length of the CDR3 is 14 residues. V was pared by 6 bases and J by 1 base, with 10 bases between. The covered CDR3 bases are TGTGCCAGCATCTTACAGCTAAACACCGGG. The encoded protein is CASILQLNTG. The complete CDR3 protein is CASILQLNTGQLYF.

This clone was found many times. All gene names here are mouse names. The read halts 4 residues ahead of the CDR3 end, with the missing end drawn from the germline J gene. The V call is TRBV13-2, the J call TRBJ1-2, with 8 bases aligning to TRBD1. V shed 0 bases and J 4 bases; nucleotides not matched to a gene: 5. Germline V gene lookup returns CDR1 NNHNN and CDR2 SYGAGS (reference sequence). The CDR3 covers 15 residues. CDR3 region: CASGDAPGGGSDYTF. The sequenced part of the CDR3 DNA is TGTGCCAGCGGTGATGCCCCAGGGGGCGGCTCC.